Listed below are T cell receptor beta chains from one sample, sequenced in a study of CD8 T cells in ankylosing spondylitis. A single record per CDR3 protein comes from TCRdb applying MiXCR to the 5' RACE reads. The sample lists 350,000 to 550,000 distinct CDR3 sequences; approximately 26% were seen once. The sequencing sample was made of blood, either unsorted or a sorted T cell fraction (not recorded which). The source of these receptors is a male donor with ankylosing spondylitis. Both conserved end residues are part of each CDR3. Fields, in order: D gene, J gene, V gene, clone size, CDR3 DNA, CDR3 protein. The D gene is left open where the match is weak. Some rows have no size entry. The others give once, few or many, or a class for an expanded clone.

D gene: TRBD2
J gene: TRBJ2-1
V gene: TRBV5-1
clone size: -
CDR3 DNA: TGCGCCAGCAAACGGACTAGCGGAAACTACAATGAGCAGTTCTTC
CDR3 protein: CASKRTSGNYNEQFF

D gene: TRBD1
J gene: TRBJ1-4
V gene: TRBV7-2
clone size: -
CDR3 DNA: TGTGCCAGCAGCCCCCAATTAGGGACAGGTGAAAAACTGTTTTTT
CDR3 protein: CASSPQLGTGEKLFF

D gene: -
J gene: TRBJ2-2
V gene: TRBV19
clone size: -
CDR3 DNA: TGTGCCAGTCAGTCAGGGGCAGGGTACATCGGGGAGCTGTTTTTT
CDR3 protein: CASQSGAGYIGELFF

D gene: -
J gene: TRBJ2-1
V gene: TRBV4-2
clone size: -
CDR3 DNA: TGTGCCAGCAGCCAAGTTAAGGCGTCCAACAATGAGCAGTTCTTC
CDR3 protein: CASSQVKASNNEQFF

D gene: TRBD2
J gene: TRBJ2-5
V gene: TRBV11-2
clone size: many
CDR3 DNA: TGTGCCAGCAGCTTAGTGGCTAGCGGGATTACTTACCAAGAGACCCAGTACTTC
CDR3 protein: CASSLVASGITYQETQYF

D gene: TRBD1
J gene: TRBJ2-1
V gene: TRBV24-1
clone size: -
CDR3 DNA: TGTGCCACCAGTGCCACGACAGGGGACTCCTACAATGAGCAGTTCTTC
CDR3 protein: CATSATTGDSYNEQFF

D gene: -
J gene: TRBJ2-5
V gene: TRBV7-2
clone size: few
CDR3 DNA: TGTGCCAGCAGCTTAGACAGGGTAGTGGAGACCCAGTACTTC
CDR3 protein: CASSLDRVVETQYF

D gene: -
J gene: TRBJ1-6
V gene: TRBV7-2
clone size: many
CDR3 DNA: TGTGCCAGCAGCTTATGGGCAGCCTCACCCCTCCACTTT
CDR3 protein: CASSLWAASPLHF

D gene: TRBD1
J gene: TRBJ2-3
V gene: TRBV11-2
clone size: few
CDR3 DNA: TGTGCCAGCAGCAAAGGGACAGGGATGGTAGATACGCAGTATTTT
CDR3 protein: CASSKGTGMVDTQYF

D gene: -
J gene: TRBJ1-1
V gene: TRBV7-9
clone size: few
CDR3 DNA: TGTGCCAGCAGCCGGGACATCTTGAACACTGAAGCTTTCTTT
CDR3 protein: CASSRDILNTEAFF

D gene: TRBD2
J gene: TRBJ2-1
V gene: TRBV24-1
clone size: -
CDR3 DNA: TGTGCCACCAGTGATCCTGCGACTAGCGGGAGCGGCAATGAGCAGTTCTTC
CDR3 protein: CATSDPATSGSGNEQFF

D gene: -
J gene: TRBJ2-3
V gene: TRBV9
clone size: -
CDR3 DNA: TGTGCCAGCAGCGCTGCCTCACTGGCCGATACGCAGTATTTT
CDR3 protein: CASSAASLADTQYF

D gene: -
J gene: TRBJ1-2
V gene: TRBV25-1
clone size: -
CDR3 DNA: TGTGCCAGCAGTGAGACAACAGGGACCTATGGCTACACCTTC
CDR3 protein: CASSETTGTYGYTF

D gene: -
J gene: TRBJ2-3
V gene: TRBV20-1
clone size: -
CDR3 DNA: TGCAGTGCCCCTTTGGGCCTCGAGACAGATACGCAGTATTTT
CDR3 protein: CSAPLGLETDTQYF

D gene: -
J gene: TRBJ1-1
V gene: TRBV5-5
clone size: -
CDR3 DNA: TGTGCCAGCAGCTTGGTTCGGAACACTGAAGCTTTCTTT
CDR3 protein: CASSLVRNTEAFF

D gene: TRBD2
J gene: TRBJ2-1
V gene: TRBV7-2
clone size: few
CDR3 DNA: TGTGCCAGCAGCTTCGACGGGAGGAGGGTCAATGAGCAGTTCTTC
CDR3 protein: CASSFDGRRVNEQFF

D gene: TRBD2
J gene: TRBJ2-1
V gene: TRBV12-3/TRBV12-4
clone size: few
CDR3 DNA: TGTGCCAGCAGTAAAGCGGGATCTTACAATGAGCAGTTCTTC
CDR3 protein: CASSKAGSYNEQFF

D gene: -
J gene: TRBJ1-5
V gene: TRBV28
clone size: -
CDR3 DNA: TGTGCCAGCAGACTCATCGGTAGGGGTGGGCAGCCCCAGCATTTT
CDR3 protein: CASRLIGRGGQPQHF

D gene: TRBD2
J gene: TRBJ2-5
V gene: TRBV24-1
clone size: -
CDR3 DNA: TGTGCCACCAGTGGGACTGCGGGAGCAGAGACCCAGTACTTC
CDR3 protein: CATSGTAGAETQYF

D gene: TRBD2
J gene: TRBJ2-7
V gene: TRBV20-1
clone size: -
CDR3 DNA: TGCAGTGCTCGAGGAGTAGCGGGCTCCTACGAGCAGTACTTC
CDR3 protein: CSARGVAGSYEQYF

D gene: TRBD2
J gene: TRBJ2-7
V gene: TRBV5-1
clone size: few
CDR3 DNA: TGCGCCAGCAGCTTGGATAGTGGCGGGAGTGCCTACGAGCAGTACTTC
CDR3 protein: CASSLDSGGSAYEQYF

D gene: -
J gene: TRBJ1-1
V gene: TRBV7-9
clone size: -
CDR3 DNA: TGTGCCAGCAGTCTCACGTTGGAGGCTTTCTTT
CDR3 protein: CASSLTLEAFF

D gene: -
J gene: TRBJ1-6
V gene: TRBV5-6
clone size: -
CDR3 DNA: TGTGCCAGCAGCTTCGGGCACGCCGTAAATAATTCACCCCTCCACTTT
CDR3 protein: CASSFGHAVNNSPLHF

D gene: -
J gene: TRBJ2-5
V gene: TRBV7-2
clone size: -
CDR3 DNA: TGTGCCAGCAGCCGACCCGGGGGGACCCAGTACTTC
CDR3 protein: CASSRPGGTQYF

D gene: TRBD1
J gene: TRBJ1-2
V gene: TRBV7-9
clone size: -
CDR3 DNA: TGTGCCAGCAGCCCCTCTGACAGGGTTTATGGCTACACCTTC
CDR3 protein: CASSPSDRVYGYTF

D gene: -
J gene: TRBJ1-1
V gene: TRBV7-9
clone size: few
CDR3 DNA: TGTGCCAGCAGCTTAGAGGGACCCTCTGAAGCTTTCTTT
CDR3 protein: CASSLEGPSEAFF

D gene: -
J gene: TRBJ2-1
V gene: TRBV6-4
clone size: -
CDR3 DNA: TGTGCCAGCAGTGACTCGGGAGTAGTTTACAATGAGCAGTTCTTC
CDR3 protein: CASSDSGVVYNEQFF

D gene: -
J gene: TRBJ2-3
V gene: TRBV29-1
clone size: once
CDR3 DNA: TGCAGCGTTGACGAGGCAGGGGTTTCCGATACGCAGTATTTT
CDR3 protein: CSVDEAGVSDTQYF

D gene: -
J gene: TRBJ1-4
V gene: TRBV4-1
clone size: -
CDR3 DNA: TGCGCCAGCAGCCACGGCAATCGAGCAACTAATGAAAAACTGTTTTTT
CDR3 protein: CASSHGNRATNEKLFF

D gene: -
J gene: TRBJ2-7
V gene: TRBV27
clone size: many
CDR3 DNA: TGTGCCAGCAAAGTCCGGCTCGGCGAGCAGTACTTC
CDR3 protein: CASKVRLGEQYF

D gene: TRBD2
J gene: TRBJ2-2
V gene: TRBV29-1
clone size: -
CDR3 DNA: TGCAGCGTACTAGGTCTAGCGGGAGTTACCGGGGAGCTGTTTTTT
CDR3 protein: CSVLGLAGVTGELFF

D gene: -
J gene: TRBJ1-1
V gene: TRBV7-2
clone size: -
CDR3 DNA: TGTGCCAGCAGCTTAGGGCTGTTGGGCACTGAAGCTTTCTTT
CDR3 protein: CASSLGLLGTEAFF

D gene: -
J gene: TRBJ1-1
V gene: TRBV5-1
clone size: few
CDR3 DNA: TGCGCCAGCAGCTTGATATCTCCGGGACCGAAAAACACTGAAGCTTTCTTT
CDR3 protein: CASSLISPGPKNTEAFF

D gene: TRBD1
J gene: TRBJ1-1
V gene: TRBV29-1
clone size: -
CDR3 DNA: TGCAGCGTTGAGGGACAGGGGGCAGGGAACACTGAAGCTTTCTTT
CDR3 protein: CSVEGQGAGNTEAFF

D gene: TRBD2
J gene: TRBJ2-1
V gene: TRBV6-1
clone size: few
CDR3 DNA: TGTGCCAGCGCCCGACTAGCGGGAGGGGTCAATGAGCAGTTCTTC
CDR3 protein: CASARLAGGVNEQFF

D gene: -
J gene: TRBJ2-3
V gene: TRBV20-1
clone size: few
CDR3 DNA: TGCAGTGCCAGACAGGACTACCGTATCACAGATACGCAGTATTTT
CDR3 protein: CSARQDYRITDTQYF

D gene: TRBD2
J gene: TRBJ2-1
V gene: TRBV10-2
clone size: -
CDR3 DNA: TGCGCCAGCAAGGGACTAGCGGGATCCTACAATGAGCAGTTCTTC
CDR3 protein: CASKGLAGSYNEQFF

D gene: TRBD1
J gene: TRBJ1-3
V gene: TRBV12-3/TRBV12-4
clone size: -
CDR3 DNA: TGTGCCAGTAACAGGGGTTTGGACTCTGGAAACACCATATATTTT
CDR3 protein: CASNRGLDSGNTIYF

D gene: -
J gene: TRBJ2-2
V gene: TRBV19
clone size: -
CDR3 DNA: TGTGCCAGTAGTATAGTGGCCGCGAACACCGGGGAGCTGTTTTTT
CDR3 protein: CASSIVAANTGELFF

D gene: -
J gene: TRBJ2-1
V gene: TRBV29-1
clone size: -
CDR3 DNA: TGCAGCGTTGGAGGAGTGGGGGGCGGCTCGCGGGGACGGGGCTACAATGAGCAGTTCTTC
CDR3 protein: CSVGGVGGGSRGRGYNEQFF

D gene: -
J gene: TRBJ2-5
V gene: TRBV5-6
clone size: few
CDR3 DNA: TGTGCCAGCAGCTTGGGACTAGTGCAGGAGACCCAGTACTTC
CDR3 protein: CASSLGLVQETQYF

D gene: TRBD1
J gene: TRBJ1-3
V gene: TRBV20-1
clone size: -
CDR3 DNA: TGCAGTGCTAGTCCGAACAGGGGTAAAGGAAACACCATATATTTT
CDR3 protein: CSASPNRGKGNTIYF